Shown below are 17 T cell receptor beta chains from a single sample sequenced in a study of blood T cell repertoires in COVID-19. Assay used: immunoSEQ multiplex PCR; TCRdb lists only in-frame clones, some missing. The sample carries under 300,000 clones, more than 70% recorded once. The sample consisted of PBMCs or T cells enriched from blood (not recorded which). Receptors originate from a woman aged 40-49 years with acute COVID-19.

The chain combines TRBV5-1 with TRBJ1-4; unclear D gene. The CDR3 is 14 amino acids. V gave up 4 bases and J gave up 1 base, with 8 bases separating them. Germline V gives CDR1 SGHRS, CDR2 YFSETQ. The CDR3 reads CASSRGLTNEKLFF. The CDR3, as DNA: TGCGCCAGCAGCCGGGGTTTAACTAATGAAAAACTGTTTTTT.

This clone is a singleton in its sample. The chain has TRBV9 and TRBJ2-1, with 15 positions matching TRBD2. The junction had 7 bases not matched to a gene; V was cut back by 3 bases and J by 0 bases. The germline V gene encodes CDR1 SGDLS and CDR2 YYNGEE. The CDR3 loop spans 19 amino acids. The CDR3 region has the DNA TGTGCCAGCAGCGAACCCGGACTAGCGGGGGGGAGCTCCTACAATGAGCAGTTCTTC. This gives the protein CASSEPGLAGGSSYNEQFF.

This chain connects TRBV4-3 to TRBJ1-5; D perhaps matches TRBD1 (5 bases). From germline, CDR1 is LGHNA and CDR2 YSLEER. The CDR3 spans 13 residues. The ends were cut back, 2 bases at V and 4 bases at J, with 6 bases in the middle. The CDR3 loop is CASSQNRNQPQHF. CDR3 nucleotides: TGCGCCAGCAGCCAAAACAGGAATCAGCCCCAGCATTTT.

This clone has just a few counts. The rearrangement uses TRBV6-2 or TRBV6-3 and TRBJ1-6; D unclear. Trimming took 4 bases from V and 9 from J, leaving 13 bases between them. Per the germline V gene, CDR1 is MNHEY and CDR2 is SVGEGT. The CDR3 is 14 residues long. CDR3 DNA: TGTGCCAGCAGTTCCGGAGGGTCTCGTTCACCCCTCCACTTT. Translating gives CASSSGGSRSPLHF.

This clone is a singleton in its sample. The V and J genes are TRBV6-5 and TRBJ2-3; 9 positions agree with TRBD2. V shed 6 bases and J 1 base; nucleotides not matched to a gene: 5. The germline V gene encodes CDR1 MNHEY and CDR2 SVGAGI. This CDR3 is 15 amino acids long. CDR3 sequence reads: CASRPERGGTDTQYF. Here the CDR3 DNA reads TGTGCCAGCAGGCCCGAGCGGGGGGGCACAGATACGCAGTATTTT.

The chain combines TRBV9 with TRBJ2-5, with D possibly being TRBD2 (5 bases). Germline V CDR1 and CDR2: SGDLS, YYNGEE. The CDR3 loop spans 15 amino acids. Trimming took off 2 bases at V and 2 bases at J, with 13 bases between the two ends. The CDR3 spells CASSVGRAVQETQYF. The CDR3, as DNA: TGTGCCAGCAGCGTGGGCCGAGCGGTTCAAGAGACCCAGTACTTC. The full variable domain, rest sourced from reference TRBV9 and TRBJ2-5, is DSGVTQTPKHLITATGQRVTLRCSPRSGDLSVYWYQQSLDQGLQFLIQYYNGEERAKGNILERFSAQQFPDLHSELNLSSLELGDSALYFCASSVGRAVQETQYFGPGTRLLVL.

The V call is TRBV18, the J call TRBJ2-3; tentatively, D is TRBD2 (6 bases). With 6 bases removed from V and 2 bases from J, the gap between germline ends came to 6 bases. Germline V lookup: CDR1 KGHSH, CDR2 LQKENI. The CDR3 contains 12 residues. CDR3 DNA sequence: TGTGCCAGCTCGCGGGACACAGATACGCAGTATTTT. Encoded protein: CASSRDTDTQYF.

The chain carries TRBV7-9 and TRBJ1-4; possibly TRBD1 for D (5 bases). The CDR3 loop spans 15 amino acids. Germline values: CDR1 SEHNR, CDR2 FQNEAQ (reference sequence). V lost 5 bases to trimming and J lost 1 base, with 11 bases between them. The CDR3 loop is CASSPMGGTNEKLFF. DNA for the CDR3: TGTGCCAGCAGCCCTATGGGGGGAACTAATGAAAAACTGTTTTTT.

The chain couples TRBV3-1 (or the pseudogene TRBV3-2) to TRBJ1-3; no firm D call. Per the germline V gene, CDR1 is LGHDT and CDR2 is YNNKEL (reference sequence). CDR3 size: 14 residues. Trimming stripped 1 base from V and 3 bases from J, with 7 bases between. The CDR3 here is CASSQGGIGNTIYF. DNA of the CDR3: TGTGCCAGCAGCCAAGGTGGCATTGGAAACACCATATATTTT.

The chain couples TRBV7-9 to TRBJ1-2; perhaps TRBD1 as D (5 bases). V was clipped by 3 bases and J by 6 bases, with 8 bases between them. CDR1 SEHNR and CDR2 FQNEAQ come from the germline V gene (reference sequence). The CDR3 sequence is 12 residues long. This CDR3 reads CASSFRVHGYTF. In DNA form, the CDR3 reads TGTGCCAGCAGCTTCAGGGTCCATGGCTACACCTTC.

This clone was found once. The rearrangement joins TRBV28 to TRBJ2-4; D is ambiguous. This CDR3 region has 16 residues. Trimming removed 6 bases from V and 0 bases from J, with 15 bases in between. The germline gives CDR1 MDHEN, CDR2 SYDVKM. CDR3 protein: CASSPPGLLAKNIQYF. CDR3 nucleotides: TGTGCCAGCAGCCCCCCCGGTTTATTAGCCAAAAACATTCAGTACTTC.

The V call is TRBV5-5, the J call TRBJ2-1; D is ambiguous. The CDR3 runs to 14 residues. Germline CDR1 reads SGHKS; CDR2 reads YYEKEE (reference sequence). The V and J ends lost 1 base and 6 bases respectively, with 11 bases between them. As DNA, the CDR3 is TGTGCCAGCAGCTTGTTCACTCCCGCCAATGAGCAGTTCTTC. Residues: CASSLFTPANEQFF. The complete variable domain, with remaining parts taken from reference TRBV5-5 and TRBJ2-1, reads DAGVTQSPTHLIKTRGQQVTLRCSPISGHKSVSWYQQVLGQGPQFIFQYYEKEERGRGNFPDRFSARQFPNYSSELNVNALLLGDSALYLCASSLFTPANEQFFGPGTRLTVL.

This clone was counted only a few times. The gene calls are TRBV9 and TRBJ2-2; 7 nucleotides match TRBD2. The germline V gene has CDR1 SGDLS and CDR2 YYNGEE. The CDR3 spans 17 residues. V lost 3 bases, J lost 1 base, and 9 bases stayed unmatched. This CDR3 reads CASSATWTSQNTGELFF. The CDR3 region has the DNA TGTGCCAGCAGCGCAACCTGGACTAGTCAGAACACCGGGGAGCTGTTTTTT.

The V gene is TRBV6-4, the J gene TRBJ2-7; weak D call: TRBD1 (6 bases). CDR3 size: 12 residues. The V and J ends lost 6 bases and 4 bases respectively, with 10 bases between them. CDR1 MRHNA and CDR2 SNTAGT come from the germline V gene. CDR3 loop: CASSEGQYEQYF. The DNA for the CDR3 is TGTGCCAGCAGCGAAGGACAGTACGAGCAGTACTTC.

The chain employs TRBV10-3 and TRBJ2-3; D uncertain. Trimming took 0 bases from V and 10 from J, leaving 8 bases between them. CDR1 is ENHRY, CDR2 SYGVKD, per germline. The CDR3 length is 12 residues. CDR3 sequence (DNA): TGTGCCATCAGTGAGTCTGGCGCGGCGCAGTATTTT. Its translation: CAISESGAAQYF.

The chain employs TRBV27 and TRBJ2-7; TRBD2 matches 8 bases. This CDR3 comprises 15 residues. With V trimmed by 4 bases and J by 2 bases, 7 bases remained unmatched. Per germline, CDR1 MNHEY and CDR2 SMNVEV (reference sequence). The CDR3 DNA follows: TGTGCCAGCAGTTCTCTCGGGACTAGAACCTACGAGCAGTACGTC. This sequence encodes CASSSLGTRTYEQYV.

V and J are TRBV18 and TRBJ1-4, with a tentative D call TRBD1 (6 bases). V was trimmed by 2 bases and J by 5 bases, leaving 12 bases between them. The CDR3 is 15 amino acids. Germline V gene data show CDR1 as KGHSH and CDR2 as LQKENI. CDR3 DNA: TGTGCCAGCTCACCAGACAGGCGGGGGAATGAAAAACTGTTTTTT. Its protein is CASSPDRRGNEKLFF.